This TCR beta chain was sequenced in a study of shared T cell receptors in the human thymus. TCRdb keeps only in-frame clones here, not all; method: immunoSEQ multiplex PCR. The sample lists roughly 660,000 clones, approximately 90% seen once, with about 0.01% in the top ten. The germline V gene has CDR1 SGHTA and CDR2 FQGNSA. The trim removed 5 bases at V and 4 bases at J, leaving 12 bases unmatched. This CDR3 is 17 amino acids long. This same sample was also taken into another study, of human thymus T cells. This second study notes: Thymic samples were excised during corrective heart operations.

The chain carries TRBV7-2 and TRBJ2-1; 9 nucleotides agree with TRBD1. Sequenced input: thymocytes. This TCR was sampled from a boy younger than two with a congenital heart defect. CDR3 loop: CASSRVQGARFYNEQFF. In DNA form, the CDR3 reads TGTGCCAGCAGCAGAGTACAGGGGGCTCGCTTTTACAATGAGCAGTTCTTC.